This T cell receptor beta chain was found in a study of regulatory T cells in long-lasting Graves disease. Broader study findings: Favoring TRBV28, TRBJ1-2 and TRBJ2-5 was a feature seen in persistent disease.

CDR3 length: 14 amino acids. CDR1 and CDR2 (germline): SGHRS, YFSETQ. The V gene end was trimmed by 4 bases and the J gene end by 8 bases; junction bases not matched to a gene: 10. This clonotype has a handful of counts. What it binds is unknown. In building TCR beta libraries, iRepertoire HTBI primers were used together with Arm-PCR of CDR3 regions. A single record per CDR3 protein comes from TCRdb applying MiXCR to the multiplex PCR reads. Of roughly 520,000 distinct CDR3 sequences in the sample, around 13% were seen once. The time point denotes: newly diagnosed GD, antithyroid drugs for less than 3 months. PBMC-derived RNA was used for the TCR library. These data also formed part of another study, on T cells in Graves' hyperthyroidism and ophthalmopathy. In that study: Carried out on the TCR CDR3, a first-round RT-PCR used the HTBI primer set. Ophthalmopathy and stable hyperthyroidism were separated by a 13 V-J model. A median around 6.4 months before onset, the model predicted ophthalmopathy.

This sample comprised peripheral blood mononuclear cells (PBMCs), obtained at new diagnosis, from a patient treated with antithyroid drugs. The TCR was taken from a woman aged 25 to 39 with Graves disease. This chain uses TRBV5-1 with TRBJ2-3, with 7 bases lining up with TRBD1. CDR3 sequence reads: CASSIGQVEGTQYF. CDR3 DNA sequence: TGCGCCAGCAGCATCGGACAGGTTGAGGGTACGCAGTATTTT.